The present entry profiles one T cell receptor (beta chain) with its context. As yet, its antigen is unknown. This sample also contains other DNA sequences that code for the same CDR3. The sample belongs to a study of CD8+ T cells in alopecia areata. V was shortened by 1 base and J by 1 base, with 5 bases between the two germline ends. The germline CDR1 and CDR2 sequences are LNHDA and SQIVND (reference sequence). The CDR3 is made up of 13 amino acids. Sequencing relied on a cDNA template that was reverse transcribed from extracted RNA. Some clones are missing from TCRdb's copy, which holds only in-frame ones; the method was immunoSEQ multiplex PCR. The sample records approximately 150,000 clones, approximately 60% being singletons. Sorted out of PBMCs were CD4+ T cells and CD8+ T cells. Study results and limitations: Researchers report lesional scalp, most notably alopecia totalis/universalis, outstripped normal scalp in clonality.

The sequence was obtained from a human donor in good health. The V call is TRBV19, the J call TRBJ2-7, with D uncertain. The material sequenced was CD8+ T cells sorted from blood. CDR3 amino acids: CASSIGSSYEQYF. The CDR3 DNA sequence: TGTGCCAGTAGTATAGGATCATCCTACGAGCAGTACTTC.